Below are 30 T cell receptor beta chains sequenced from a single sample in a study of OX40 agonist ivuxolimab in advanced cancers. Assay used: immunoSEQ multiplex PCR; TCRdb lists only in-frame clones, some missing. The table lists just over 90,000 clones, 80% to 95% of them singletons, with 3.4% in the top ten. The sample here was CD4+ or CD8+ T cells sorted from blood, taken in a trial of the OX40 agonist ivuxolimab. These receptors came from an adult with an advanced solid tumor such as melanoma, head and neck, liver or kidney cancer.

This sequence joins TRBV19 and TRBJ1-1, with 9 bases that match TRBD1. There are 18 residues in the CDR3. Germline CDR1 and CDR2: LNHDA and SQIVND (reference sequence). V shed 0 bases and J 0 bases; nucleotides not matched to a gene: 8. Here the CDR3 DNA reads TGTGCCAGTAGTATAGATCCAGACAGGGGGATACTGAACACTGAAGCTTTCTTT. Its translation: CASSIDPDRGILNTEAFF.

The chain recombines TRBV27 with TRBJ2-1, with no clear D. The CDR3 has 12 residues. V lost 5 bases and J lost 7, with 9 bases in between. CDR1 is MNHEY and CDR2 is SMNVEV in the germline V gene (reference sequence). The chain's CDR3 is CASSPHGNEQFF. The CDR3 DNA reads TGTGCCAGCAGTCCTCACGGGAATGAGCAGTTCTTC.

There are a few counts of this clone. The chain combines TRBV9 with TRBJ1-2; the D gene is possibly TRBD1 (6 bases). Germline V lookup: CDR1 SGDLS, CDR2 YYNGEE. The length of the CDR3 is 15 residues. Trimming shortened V by 4 bases and J by 2 bases, and 15 bases separated the two germline ends. For the CDR3, the DNA is TGTGCCAGCAGCTGGCCCAGGGGAGGAAACTATGGCTACACCTTC. Protein product: CASSWPRGGNYGYTF.

The chain is built from TRBV4-1 and TRBJ2-2, with D possibly being TRBD2 (5 bases). Deletions cut 1 base from V and 4 bases from J, with 13 bases between. CDR1 is MGHRA and CDR2 is YSYEKL in the germline V gene. This CDR3 region has 16 residues. CDR3 residues: CASSQVERTATGELFF. The CDR3 DNA reads TGCGCCAGCAGCCAAGTGGAACGGACTGCCACCGGGGAGCTGTTTTTT.

The CDR3 DNA is TGTGCCACCAGCACCTACCCCCTGACAGGGAACTACGAGCAGTACTTC. Protein: CATSTYPLTGNYEQYF. The chain joins TRBV15 to TRBJ2-7; 7 positions agree with TRBD1. Trimming cost V 4 bases and J 3 bases; bases outside gene matches: 12. Germline CDR1 LNHNV, CDR2 YYDKDF (reference sequence). The length of the CDR3 is 16 residues.

The chain has TRBV5-1 and TRBJ2-7; 7 nucleotides agree with TRBD2. The germline V gene encodes CDR1 SGHRS and CDR2 YFSETQ. With 1 base clipped from V and 1 base from J, the junction kept 2 bases outside the gene matches. This CDR3 comprises 14 residues. Here the CDR3 reads CASSLHSGSYEQYF. The CDR3 DNA reads as TGCGCCAGCAGCTTGCATAGCGGGTCCTACGAGCAGTACTTC. The whole variable domain, remainder taken from reference TRBV5-1 and TRBJ2-7, is KAGVTQTPRYLIKTRGQQVTLSCSPISGHRSVSWYQQTPGQGLQFLFEYFSETQRNKGNFPGRFSGRQFSNSRSEMNVSTLELGDSALYLCASSLHSGSYEQYFGPGTRLTVT.

In the case of this clone: Other DNA sequences within the sample encode an identical CDR3. V gene TRBV11-2 combines with J gene TRBJ2-3; D gene uncertain. V dropped 1 base and J dropped 6 bases, with 8 bases sitting between them. The CDR3 runs 13 residues. CDR1 and CDR2 (germline): SGHAT, FQNNGV. The chain's CDR3 is CASSLALLDTQYF. CDR3 coding DNA: TGTGCCAGCAGCTTAGCGCTGTTGGATACGCAGTATTTT.

This rearrangement joins TRBV19 to TRBJ1-1; TRBD1 matches 7 bases. The CDR3 totals 14 residues. V was pared by 5 bases and J by 4 bases, with 7 bases of the junction left unmatched. Germline V gene sequence: CDR1 LNHDA, CDR2 SQIVND (reference sequence). Here the CDR3 DNA reads TGTGCCAGTAGTTCAACAGGGGCCCCCACTGAAGCTTTCTTT. It specifies CASSSTGAPTEAFF.

The rearrangement links TRBV5-1 to TRBJ2-7; 7 bases fit TRBD1. Germline CDR1 is SGHRS and CDR2 is YFSETQ. The V segment lost 6 bases and the J segment 2 bases; nucleotides outside the gene matches: 8. The CDR3 totals 14 residues. CDR3 bases: TGCGCCAGCAAGAGCGGCAGGGGGACCTACGAGCAGTACTTC. It encodes CASKSGRGTYEQYF.

The chain links TRBV6-1 to TRBJ2-1, with 9 bases aligning to TRBD2. The V segment lost 2 bases and the J segment 5 bases; nucleotides outside the gene matches: 4. The CDR3 contains 15 residues. Germline V gives CDR1 MNHNS, CDR2 SASEGT. As DNA, the CDR3 is TGTGCCAGCAGTGAATTTGGCGGGGGGGACAATGAGCAGTTCTTC. Translation: CASSEFGGGDNEQFF.

This rearrangement joins TRBV19 to TRBJ1-5; perhaps TRBD1 as D (5 bases). Germline lookup yields CDR1 LNHDA and CDR2 SQIVND (reference sequence). The CDR3 extends over 14 amino acids. V gave up 4 bases and J gave up 7 bases, with 14 bases separating them. CDR3 in DNA: TGTGCCAGTAGTACCGAGGACGGACAACAGCCCCAGCATTTT. This sequence encodes CASSTEDGQQPQHF.

CDR3 coding DNA: TGTGCCAGCAGCTACGGACTAGCGGGGGACAATGAGCAGTTCTTC. The encoded protein is CASSYGLAGDNEQFF. V is TRBV5-6 and J is TRBJ2-1; 13 positions match TRBD2. Germline assignment: CDR1 SGHDT and CDR2 YYEEEE. V lost 3 bases to trimming and J lost 5 bases; unmatched junction nucleotides: 2. This CDR3 has 15 residues.

Concerning this clone: The sample has other DNA sequences that encode this CDR3 too. This chain links TRBV5-6 with TRBJ1-2; possible D gene TRBD1, 5 bases. Per the germline V gene, CDR1 is SGHDT and CDR2 is YYEEEE. The length of the CDR3 is 13 residues. Between the trimmed V and J ends, which lost 0 bases and 5 bases, there was a span of 8 bases. CDR3 nucleotides: TGTGCCAGCAGCTTGGAGGGGAATTATGGCTACACCTTC. Translated, it gives CASSLEGNYGYTF.

J is TRBJ2-1 and V is TRBV2; tentatively, D is TRBD2 (6 bases). V was shortened by 4 bases and J by 6 bases, with 16 bases between the two germline ends. The germline V gene encodes CDR1 SNHLY and CDR2 FYNNEI. The CDR3 is 15 amino acids. CDR3 bases: TGTGCCAGCAGTGTGGCGGGACCGTCGTTCAATGAGCAGTTCTTC. This codes for CASSVAGPSFNEQFF.

This sequence joins TRBV10-2 and TRBJ1-2; TRBD1 is a possible D gene (6 bases). The ends were cut back, 2 bases at V and 8 bases at J, with 15 bases in the middle. Germline loops: CDR1 WSHSY, CDR2 SAAADI. This CDR3 region has 14 residues. The CDR3 spells CASSEGPGVGGYTF. CDR3 DNA sequence: TGCGCCAGCAGTGAGGGACCAGGGGTCGGAGGCTACACCTTC.

This sequence joins TRBV5-1 and TRBJ2-7; D is tentatively TRBD1 or TRBD2 (6 bases each). This CDR3 comprises 15 residues. Trimming stripped 0 bases from V and 4 bases from J, with 14 bases between. Germline V gene lookup returns CDR1 SGHRS and CDR2 YFSETQ. Here the CDR3 reads CASSLDGGAGYEQYF. In nucleotides, the CDR3 is TGCGCCAGCAGCTTGGACGGGGGCGCAGGGTACGAGCAGTACTTC.

The chain uses TRBV4-2 and TRBJ2-1, with 11 bases matching TRBD1. Germline CDR1 and CDR2: LGHNA and YNFKEQ. With V trimmed by 5 bases and J by 8 bases, 5 bases remained unmatched. CDR3 length: 14 amino acids. The CDR3 region has the DNA TGTGCCAGCAGCGCCCGGACAGGGGGCGATGAGCAGTTCTTC. Its protein is CASSARTGGDEQFF.

The chain links TRBV10-1 to TRBJ1-1; 7 bases are a match to TRBD1. In germline, CDR1 is WNHNN, CDR2 SYGVQD (reference sequence). The CDR3 is 13 amino acids. V shed 6 bases, J shed 6 bases, and the junction held 7 bases outside the gene matches. Here the CDR3 reads CASSRDSDPEAFF. CDR3 coding DNA: TGCGCCAGCAGCAGGGACAGTGATCCTGAAGCTTTCTTT.

The chain links TRBV6-6 to TRBJ1-4, with 7 bases lining up with TRBD1. CDR3 length: 15 residues. The germline V gene encodes CDR1 MNHNY and CDR2 SVGAGI (reference sequence). Trimming took 5 bases from V and 7 from J; bases not matched to a gene: 10. CDR3 protein: CASSTHDRASEKLFF. CDR3 bases: TGTGCCAGCAGTACTCACGACAGGGCTAGTGAAAAACTGTTTTTT.

The chain couples TRBV11-2 to TRBJ2-1; D is undetermined. This CDR3 spans 12 amino acids. V shed 1 base and J shed 8 bases, with 6 bases lying between them. In germline, CDR1 is SGHAT, CDR2 FQNNGV. CDR3 coding DNA: TGTGCCAGCAGCTTAGGTCTGGATGAGCAGTTCTTC. It specifies CASSLGLDEQFF.

The chain uses TRBV13 and TRBJ2-5; no reliable D call. CDR1 is PRHDT and CDR2 is FYEKMQ in the germline V gene (reference sequence). The CDR3 is 14 amino acids. The germline V and J ends were trimmed by 3 bases and 2 bases, with 10 bases remaining between them. The CDR3 DNA follows: TGTGCCAGCAGCTTGGCAGGAAGACAAGAGACCCAGTACTTC. Its protein product is CASSLAGRQETQYF.

This clone was recorded once. The J gene is TRBJ1-3, the V gene TRBV11-2, with D perhaps matching TRBD1 (6 bases). CDR3 length equals 13 residues. V was cut by 5 bases and J by 4 bases, with 9 bases left in between. CDR1 is SGHAT, CDR2 FQNNGV, per germline. In DNA form, the CDR3 reads TGTGCCAGCAGCCTCGGACAGGGAAACACCATATATTTT. This sequence encodes CASSLGQGNTIYF. Complete variable domain (other parts from reference TRBV11-2 and TRBJ1-3): EAGVAQSPRYKIIEKRQSVAFWCNPISGHATLYWYQQILGQGPKLLIQFQNNGVVDDSQLPKDRFSAERLKGVDSTLKIQPAKLEDSAVYLCASSLGQGNTIYFGEGSWLTVV.

The gene calls are TRBV7-6 and TRBJ2-1; 12 bases are a match to TRBD2. The CDR3 covers 17 residues. CDR1 is SGHVS, CDR2 FNYEAQ, per germline. J lost 2 bases, V lost 1 base, and 3 bases had no gene match. CDR3 bases: TGTGCCAGCAGCTTAGATCCTAGCGGGAGGGCCTACAATGAGCAGTTCTTC. Its translation is CASSLDPSGRAYNEQFF. The full variable domain, completed using reference TRBV7-6 and TRBJ2-1, is GAGVSQSPRYKVTKRGQDVALRCDPISGHVSLYWYRQALGQGPEFLTYFNYEAQQDKSGLPNDRFSAERPEGSISTLTIQRTEQRDSAMYRCASSLDPSGRAYNEQFFGPGTRLTVL.

The chain has TRBV27 and TRBJ2-2; no clear D gene. The CDR3 is made up of 17 amino acids. The V gene's germline CDR1 is MNHEY and CDR2 SMNVEV (reference sequence). The ends were cut back, 5 bases at V and 0 bases at J, with 16 bases in the middle. CDR3 DNA sequence: TGTGCCAGCAGTCTCTACCTCGGAGCCCCGAACACCGGGGAGCTGTTTTTT. Translation gives CASSLYLGAPNTGELFF.

The chain links TRBV4-1 to TRBJ2-7; 7 bases match TRBD2. This CDR3 has 14 amino acids. Germline V gene data show CDR1 as MGHRA and CDR2 as YSYEKL. V dropped 1 base and J dropped 5; count of bases not matched to a gene: 5. DNA for the CDR3: TGCGCCAGCAGCCAAGTCCGGAGCGGGGACGAGCAGTACTTC. Protein sequence: CASSQVRSGDEQYF.

The chain combines TRBV6-7 with TRBJ2-1; possibly TRBD1 for D (6 bases). TRBV6-7 is reported as an ORF; its role is uncertain. V was clipped by 0 bases and J by 8 bases, with 23 bases between them. The CDR3 loop spans 18 amino acids. The CDR3: CASSYSNVTGKAGYEQFF. For the CDR3, the DNA is TGTGCCAGCAGTTACTCGAACGTAACAGGGAAGGCCGGGTATGAGCAGTTCTTC.

The table lists this clone with a count of one. The chain couples TRBV10-2 to TRBJ1-2; no clear D gene. The CDR3 loop spans 13 amino acids. The V end was cut by 2 bases, the J end by 8 bases, with 12 bases between. Germline V CDR1 and CDR2: WSHSY, SAAADI. The CDR3: CASSEGPFQGYTF. DNA of the CDR3: TGCGCCAGCAGTGAGGGGCCCTTTCAGGGCTACACCTTC.

The rearrangement links TRBV27 to TRBJ1-1, with D hard to call. Germline V gene sequence: CDR1 MNHEY, CDR2 SMNVEV (reference sequence). The germline V and J ends were trimmed by 2 bases and 0 bases, with 7 bases remaining between them. The CDR3 spans 14 residues. The CDR3 DNA reads TGTGCCAGCAGTTTACGAGGATTGAACACTGAAGCTTTCTTT. Protein product: CASSLRGLNTEAFF.

The chain recombines TRBV27 with TRBJ1-2; D unclear. Germline V gene lookup returns CDR1 MNHEY and CDR2 SMNVEV (reference sequence). Trimming shortened V by 0 bases and J by 6 bases, and 5 bases separated the two germline ends. The CDR3 covers 12 residues. CDR3 nucleotides: TGTGCCAGCAGTTTATCGGGCAATGGCTACACCTTC. Residues: CASSLSGNGYTF.

This chain joins TRBV11-2 and TRBJ2-3; 7 bases align to TRBD2. V shed 5 bases, J shed 4 bases, and the junction held 9 bases outside the gene matches. The CDR3 is 15 amino acids. Germline CDR1 SGHAT, CDR2 FQNNGV. CDR3 nucleotides: TGTGCCAGCAGCCCCTGGCGGGGGAGGGCAGATACGCAGTATTTT. The encoded protein is CASSPWRGRADTQYF.